Listed below are T cell receptor beta chains from one sample, sequenced in a study of cytomegalovirus exposure and HLA in healthy donors. Clones were sequenced by immunoSEQ multiplex PCR, and TCRdb holds only the in-frame ones, with some missing. The sample holds around 350,000 clones, 75% to 90% seen once. Source material: PBMCs. These receptors were collected from a woman between 18 and 30 years old in good health and CMV-seronegative. Both conserved end residues are part of each CDR3. The D gene is left open where the match is weak. Not all rows give a size; the values are once, few, many and, for expanded clones, a class.

clone_size	j_call	v_call	d_call	cdr3_aa	cdr3_nt
.	TRBJ2-1	TRBV6-1	TRBD2	CASSEAGLVRQVQFF	TGTGCCAGCAGTGAAGCGGGACTAGTAAGGCAAGTGCAGTTCTTC
.	TRBJ2-1	TRBV9	TRBD2	CASSVGSSGGAGYEQFF	TGTGCCAGCAGCGTAGGGTCTAGCGGGGGGGCAGGTTATGAGCAGTTCTTC
.	TRBJ2-1	TRBV6-4	TRBD2	CASSLLAGVPNEQFF	TGTGCCAGCAGCCTACTAGCGGGAGTTCCCAATGAGCAGTTCTTC
.	TRBJ1-1	TRBV6-5	.	CASGAGSRTEAFF	TGTGCCAGCGGGGCAGGGTCGAGGACTGAAGCTTTCTTT
.	TRBJ2-2	TRBV9	.	CASSVGLLGGELFF	TGTGCCAGCAGCGTGGGACTTTTGGGCGGGGAGCTGTTTTTT
.	TRBJ2-7	TRBV21-1	.	CASSPPGYEQYF	TGTGCCAGCAGCCCCCCAGGCTACGAGCAGTACTTC
.	TRBJ1-1	TRBV28	.	CASSLVAAGRDTEAFF	TGTGCCAGCAGTTTGGTCGCTGCGGGTCGTGACACTGAAGCTTTCTTT
few	TRBJ1-2	TRBV9	.	CASSEKQDHYGYTF	TGTGCCAGCAGCGAGAAACAGGACCACTATGGCTACACCTTC
.	TRBJ2-5	TRBV9	TRBD2	CASSDLAGGRETQYF	TGTGCCAGCAGCGATCTAGCGGGGGGTAGGGAGACCCAGTACTTC
.	TRBJ2-7	TRBV6-5	.	CASSPHRDEQYF	TGTGCCAGCAGCCCCCACAGGGATGAGCAGTACTTC
.	TRBJ2-2	TRBV6-5	.	CASSLWNTGELFF	TGTGCCAGCAGTTTATGGAACACCGGGGAGCTGTTTTTT
.	TRBJ1-2	TRBV28	.	CASRRQGYYGYTF	TGTGCCAGCAGACGTCAGGGATACTATGGCTACACCTTC
.	TRBJ2-2	TRBV9	.	CASSVARASPTGELFF	TGTGCCAGCAGCGTAGCTAGGGCTAGCCCCACCGGGGAGCTGTTTTTT
.	TRBJ1-1	TRBV23-1	.	CASSQGPGYTEAFF	TGCGCCAGCAGTCAAGGTCCGGGTTACACTGAAGCTTTCTTT
.	TRBJ1-2	TRBV2	TRBD1	CASRSGQGARGYGYTF	TGTGCCAGCAGGTCGGGACAGGGGGCGAGGGGTTATGGCTACACCTTC
.	TRBJ1-1	TRBV27	TRBD1	CASQLSGGTEAFF	TGTGCCAGCCAACTCTCAGGGGGCACTGAAGCTTTCTTT
.	TRBJ2-7	TRBV6-1	TRBD2	CASSPGTSVSYEQYF	TGTGCCAGCAGCCCCGGGACTAGCGTATCCTACGAGCAGTACTTC
.	TRBJ2-7	TRBV6-1	.	CASSEAQGPIYEQYF	TGTGCCAGCAGTGAAGCGCAGGGTCCGATCTACGAGCAGTACTTC
.	TRBJ1-5	TRBV28	.	CATLSLHSNQPQHF	TGTGCCACCCTGAGCCTCCATAGCAATCAGCCCCAGCATTTT
.	TRBJ2-2	TRBV9	TRBD1	CASSARPLGTANTGELFF	TGTGCCAGCAGCGCCCGTCCCCTCGGGACAGCGAACACCGGGGAGCTGTTTTTT